This record concerns one TCR beta chain sequence. This clone was detected once. What this receptor recognizes is not known. No base quality values were provided; no much bigger clone lies one nucleotide off. Using the deep immunoSEQ assay, multiplex PCR amplified TCR CDR3 regions from genomic DNA. Genomic DNA extracted from each cell subset was distributed evenly over all wells of several immunoSEQ 96-well plates, and each plate served as one replicate. For sorted subsets, approximately 200 ng of genomic DNA, equivalent to 25,000 to 30,000 T cell genomes, went into each replicate PCR. Purified libraries were measured with a Qubit 3.0 fluorometer, size-checked on a Bioanalyzer 2100, and measured again with the KAPA Library Quantification kit. Each immunoSEQ 96-well plate was sequenced on its own single-read 150-cycle Illumina NextSeq 550 flow cell. Processing in the source paper ran as follows. Because the immunoSEQ output held only junctional sequences and lacked quality scores, the filtering could not match the filtering applied to full-length reads. Sequences were annotated with PyIR, a Python wrapper for IgBLAST v1.9, using IMGT germline references to assign V/J genes and CDR3. Any read was removed if the V/J assignment was weak (E-value above 1e-6), the CDR3 was missing, or the read contained stop codons, out-of-frame junctions, or ambiguous translated residues. A V3J clonotype was defined by an identical inferred V gene, J gene, and CDR3 amino acid sequence. The percentage overlap between two repertoires was calculated by dividing the number of shared unique clonotypes by the size of the smaller repertoire. Three approaches were used to assess repertoire richness: RTK rarefaction, the Chao1 estimator, and Recon v2.1 estimates of unobserved clonotypes. Generation probabilities were computed with OLGA for all TCRbeta clonotypes obtained by the gDNA method from a few donors. The source is immuneACCESS, and TCRdb retained only in-frame sequences with V and J called. Part of the clones is not carried over; for the studies checked, unresolved V genes explain less than half of this, and the remainder is unexplained. That table is the source of V, J and clone size, and D and trimming were worked out from the DNA. Across this sample there are millions of clones, with about 94% seen only once. About 1.1% of the sample comes from the top ten.

CD8 naive samples were obtained by positive selection for CCR7 among CD45RO-negative cells, yielding a CD45RA+CCR7+ population from which TemRA cells were excluded. The donors were healthy, HIV-negative adults with no recently reported acute infections or vaccinations. All donors were Caucasian adults living in Nashville, Tennessee, USA. After blood collection by leukapheresis, PBMCs were isolated using Ficoll-Histopaque density gradient centrifugation and then cryopreserved in the vapor phase of liquid nitrogen. Purity and quantity of every magnetically sorted T cell population were checked by analytical flow cytometry. From each sorted fraction, genomic DNA was isolated and quantified by UV absorbance on a Nanodrop 2000c. V and J lose 1 base and 5 bases, and a span of 12 bases separates them. The germline V gene provides CDR1 MDHEN and CDR2 SYDVKM. The CDR3 holds 16 amino acids from the cysteine to the phenylalanine. Just the 48-base CDR3 DNA is kept, in frame starting at base 1.

This sample was included in a study of shared clonotypes between healthy human individuals (dated by TCRdb to the early 2020s). Regarding the research as a whole: The cohort included a few men and a couple of women between 18 and 49 years of age. For each donor, three plates each were used for CD4 naive and CD4 memory, two plates were used for CD8 naive, and one plate was used for CD8 memory. The study deeply sequenced blood TCR repertoires of about 5 healthy adults to estimate repertoire size and the extent of clonotype sharing between individuals. To increase sequencing depth and limit assay-specific biases, different laboratories used diverse techniques to prepare libraries and sequence TCR repertoires. Each donor's leukapheresis produced roughly between roughly 0.94 and 9.5 billion PBMCs.

Broader findings and caveats from the paper: Because the study included a small number of donors, the genetic and exposure-history diversity represented was limited. Even with the large sequencing depth, rarefaction of the sorted-subset datasets indicated that sequencing was incomplete. Pairwise subsampling indicated that sequencing depth was expected to affect the degree of clonotype sharing among donors. Larger estimated clonotype richness was generally found for naive subsets than for memory subsets. About 5% of naive CD4, more than 3% of naive CD8, approximately 2.2% of memory CD4, and over 0.35% of memory CD8 clonotypes were shared across four donors. Only blood was sampled, and tissue TCR repertoires likely differ from those in blood. Compared with non-shared clonotypes, clonotypes shared by all four sorted-subset donors had higher generation probabilities.

The specimen was naive CD8+ T cells sorted from blood. Per the publication, the cell subset or site label means: CD45RA+CCR7+. Here the chain combines TRBV28 and TRBJ1-6, with the identity of the D gene unclear. The receptor comes from a man younger than 30 in good health. The DNA is TGTGCCAGCAGTTTATTTCGGGAAGCAAATAATTCACCCCTCCACTTT. This is translated as CASSLFREANNSPLHF.